These T cell receptor beta chains were read from a single sample in a study of blood T cell repertoires in COVID-19. Repertoires were generated with immunoSEQ multiplex PCR, while TCRdb's copy carries only in-frame clones and drops some. The sample contains over 200,000 clones, approximately 82% of which appear only once. Sequencing input: PBMCs or T cells enriched from blood (not recorded which). These receptors were obtained from a middle-aged man who had recovered from COVID-19. Both conserved end residues are part of each CDR3. D genes are given only for firm matches. Part of the rows lack a size; the others show once, few, many or a class for expanded clones.

j_call,v_call,d_call,clone_size,cdr3_aa,cdr3_nt
TRBJ2-7,TRBV6-2/TRBV6-3,TRBD1,-,CASSYGTGDYEQYF,TGTGCCAGCAGTTACGGGACAGGAGACTACGAGCAGTACTTC
TRBJ1-6,TRBV5-1,-,-,CASSLASVDTNSPLHF,TGCGCCAGCAGCTTGGCGTCTGTGGACACGAATTCACCCCTCCACTTT
TRBJ2-1,TRBV10-3,TRBD2,few,CAIRRTSGLNEQFF,TGTGCCATCCGGAGGACTAGCGGACTCAATGAGCAGTTCTTC
TRBJ2-5,TRBV9,-,-,CASSVAPSETQYF,TGTGCCAGCAGCGTAGCCCCGTCGGAGACCCAGTACTTC
TRBJ1-5,TRBV5-1,-,-,CASSLVPGVGNQPQHF,TGCGCCAGCAGCTTGGTACCAGGCGTGGGCAATCAGCCCCAGCATTTT
TRBJ2-7,TRBV19,-,-,CASSIGPPVEGSYEQYF,TGTGCCAGTAGTATAGGTCCTCCCGTGGAGGGCTCCTACGAGCAGTACTTC
TRBJ2-3,TRBV7-9,-,-,CASPLGVADSTDTQYF,TGTGCCAGCCCCCTGGGGGTAGCGGACTCCACAGATACGCAGTATTTT
TRBJ1-2,TRBV5-1,-,-,CASRGTLNYGYTF,TGCGCCAGCAGGGGGACACTTAACTATGGCTACACCTTC
TRBJ1-2,TRBV7-9,-,-,CASSSTWGQNSGYTF,TGTGCCAGCAGCTCGACTTGGGGGCAGAATTCCGGCTACACCTTC
TRBJ2-3,TRBV29-1,TRBD2,-,CTTRGSPTDTQYF,TGCACCACCCGCGGGAGTCCCACAGATACGCAGTATTTT
TRBJ1-4,TRBV3-1/TRBV3-2,-,-,CASSHRWTDEKLFF,TGTGCCAGCAGCCACAGATGGACAGACGAAAAACTGTTTTTT
TRBJ1-1,TRBV9,TRBD1,-,CASSLDRQGGPTEAFF,TGTGCCAGCAGCCTGGACCGACAGGGGGGTCCTACTGAAGCTTTCTTT
TRBJ2-5,TRBV5-4,-,-,CASSSYQETQYF,TGTGCCAGCAGCTCGTACCAAGAGACCCAGTACTTC
TRBJ2-7,TRBV4-3,TRBD1,-,CASSPEWGQGAYEQYF,TGCGCCAGCAGCCCAGAGTGGGGGCAGGGGGCTTACGAGCAGTACTTC
TRBJ2-1,TRBV27,-,-,CASSLFSGYGSRDNEQFF,TGTGCCAGCAGTTTATTTTCGGGGTACGGGAGCAGGGACAATGAGCAGTTCTTC
TRBJ1-5,TRBV5-1,-,-,CASSLQGADQPQHF,TGCGCCAGCAGCTTGCAGGGTGCTGATCAGCCCCAGCATTTT
TRBJ1-1,TRBV10-3,TRBD1,few,CAISEGTANTEAFF,TGTGCCATCAGTGAGGGGACAGCGAACACTGAAGCTTTCTTT
TRBJ1-6,TRBV6-5,TRBD1,few,CASHRDRQNSPLHF,TGTGCCAGCCATCGGGACAGGCAAAATTCACCCCTCCACTTT
TRBJ1-2,TRBV29-1,TRBD1,few,CSAGQLRSSNGYTF,TGCAGCGCGGGACAGCTCCGGTCCTCTAACGGCTACACCTTC
TRBJ1-1,TRBV7-2,-,-,CASSSRVSAFF,TGTGCCAGCAGTTCGAGGGTATCAGCTTTCTTT
TRBJ1-5,TRBV2,TRBD1,-,CASSEGQDNQPQHF,TGTGCCAGCAGCGAAGGACAGGACAATCAGCCCCAGCATTTT
TRBJ1-2,TRBV24-1,TRBD1,once,CATSDAGQPGYTF,TGTGCCACCAGTGACGCGGGACAGCCCGGCTACACCTTC
TRBJ2-7,TRBV5-5,-,-,CASSPGYEQYF,TGTGCCAGCAGCCCCGGGTACGAGCAGTACTTC
TRBJ1-2,TRBV3-1/TRBV3-2,-,-,CASSPPGSGTLGYTF,TGTGCCAGCAGCCCGCCAGGATCCGGGACATTAGGCTACACCTTC
TRBJ1-2,TRBV6-4,TRBD1,-,CASRDRGSDGYTF,TGTGCCAGCAGGGACAGGGGTTCGGATGGCTACACCTTC
TRBJ2-3,TRBV7-2,-,-,CASSPRTSVPDTQYF,TGTGCCAGCAGCCCCCGTACTTCCGTCCCAGATACGCAGTATTTT
TRBJ2-1,TRBV29-1,-,-,CSVYSNEQFF,TGCAGCGTTTATAGTAATGAGCAGTTCTTC
TRBJ1-5,TRBV18,TRBD1,once,CASSPPGTGRDQPQHF,TGTGCCAGCTCACCACCGGGGACAGGGAGGGATCAGCCCCAGCATTTT
TRBJ2-3,TRBV9,TRBD2,many,CASSVLSGGVLTDTQYF,TGTGCCAGCAGCGTACTATCCGGGGGGGTATTAACAGATACGCAGTATTTT
TRBJ1-1,TRBV7-2,-,-,CASSLNSRGTEAFF,TGTGCCAGCAGCTTAAATTCCCGGGGAACTGAAGCTTTCTTT
TRBJ1-4,TRBV6-5,TRBD1,-,CASRNRGAGEKLFF,TGTGCCAGCAGGAACAGGGGAGCGGGTGAAAAACTGTTTTTT
TRBJ2-1,TRBV27,-,few,CASSNRDVNEQFF,TGTGCCAGCAGTAACAGGGACGTCAATGAGCAGTTCTTC
TRBJ2-3,TRBV7-9,TRBD2,-,CASSPGLAGADTQYF,TGTGCCAGCAGCCCGGGACTAGCGGGAGCAGATACGCAGTATTTT
TRBJ1-3,TRBV30,TRBD1,-,CAWSLTGGGNTIYF,TGTGCCTGGAGTCTAACAGGGGGCGGAAACACCATATATTTT
TRBJ2-7,TRBV4-2,TRBD2,-,CASSRLGSGGVYEQYF,TGTGCCAGCAGCCGCCTTGGTAGCGGGGGGGTCTACGAGCAGTACTTC
TRBJ1-1,TRBV9,-,-,CASSSTIMNTEAFF,TGTGCCAGCAGCAGCACCATCATGAACACTGAAGCTTTCTTT
TRBJ2-5,TRBV7-9,TRBD2,-,CASSFKRETVRETQYF,TGTGCCAGCAGCTTTAAGCGGGAGACGGTGAGGGAGACCCAGTACTTC
TRBJ1-4,TRBV19,-,-,CASSSNRVPGGKLFF,TGTGCCAGTAGTAGCAACCGGGTCCCCGGTGGAAAACTGTTTTTT
TRBJ1-2,TRBV27,-,-,CASSRETGYGYTF,TGTGCCAGCAGTAGAGAAACAGGGTATGGCTACACCTTC
TRBJ2-7,TRBV11-1,TRBD1,-,CASSLQRQGPQYF,TGTGCCAGCAGCCTCCAGCGACAGGGGCCGCAGTACTTC
TRBJ2-7,TRBV7-2,TRBD2,-,CASSFRGDFTYTSYEQYF,TGTGCCAGCAGCTTCCGGGGGGACTTCACTTATACCTCCTACGAGCAGTACTTC
TRBJ2-7,TRBV3-1/TRBV3-2,TRBD2,-,CASSPWGGAYEQYF,TGTGCCAGCAGCCCCTGGGGGGGGGCCTACGAGCAGTACTTC
TRBJ2-1,TRBV7-2,TRBD2,-,CASSFSAGVWNEQFF,TGTGCCAGCAGCTTCAGCGCGGGGGTATGGAATGAGCAGTTCTTC
TRBJ1-1,TRBV6-1,-,-,CASSEQKNTEAFF,TGTGCCAGCAGTGAACAGAAGAACACTGAAGCTTTCTTT
TRBJ2-1,TRBV7-3,TRBD2,-,CASSPLAGGLYNEQFF,TGTGCCAGCAGCCCCCTCGCGGGAGGGCTGTACAATGAGCAGTTCTTC
TRBJ1-2,TRBV28,-,once,CASSLSSRGYTF,TGTGCCAGCAGTTTATCGAGCAGGGGCTACACCTTC
TRBJ2-2,TRBV7-3,TRBD1,-,CASSSRTGNTGELFF,TGTGCCAGCAGCTCGAGGACAGGGAACACCGGGGAGCTGTTTTTT
TRBJ1-1,TRBV28,-,-,CASPPAGTGPAEAFF,TGTGCCAGCCCTCCGGCGGGCACAGGGCCGGCTGAAGCTTTCTTT
TRBJ2-1,TRBV29-1,TRBD1,-,CSARQGGYNEQFF,TGCAGCGCTAGACAGGGGGGGTACAATGAGCAGTTCTTC
TRBJ1-5,TRBV6-1,-,-,CASSDPDRLKHF,TGTGCCAGCAGTGACCCGGACAGATTAAAGCATTTT
TRBJ2-7,TRBV7-3,-,-,CASSLTIRNEQYF,TGTGCCAGCAGCTTAACGATTAGAAACGAGCAGTACTTC
TRBJ2-5,TRBV7-9,-,-,CASSSRTSETQYF,TGTGCCAGCAGCTCCAGAACCTCCGAGACCCAGTACTTC
TRBJ2-3,TRBV30,-,-,CAWTGGASTQYF,TGTGCCTGGACTGGGGGGGCCAGTACGCAGTATTTT